A selection of T cell receptor beta chains follows, all from one sample in a study of early T cells in non-severe SARS-CoV-2 infection. Via MiXCR, TCRdb re-called the 5' RACE reads, giving one row per CDR3 protein. The sample yields 60,000 to 75,000 distinct CDR3 sequences, 9.5% to 15% seen once. Material: whole blood. Every receptor here comes from an adult who was a healthcare worker with PCR-confirmed SARS-CoV-2 infection or an uninfected control (not recorded which). CDR3s include the opening cysteine and the closing phenylalanine or tryptophan. The order of the fields is J gene, clone size, D gene, V gene, CDR3 DNA, CDR3 protein. The D gene is left open where the match is weak. Clone size is given for some rows only: seen once, a few or many times, or a class if the clone is expanded.

TRBJ2-1	NA	NA	TRBV10-3	TGTGCCATCAGGCCCATAGCGGAATACAATGAGCAGTTCTTC	CAIRPIAEYNEQFF
TRBJ2-3	few	NA	TRBV10-3	TGTGCCATCAGTGAGTCGATACTCGGACTAACAAGCACAGATACGCAGTATTTT	CAISESILGLTSTDTQYF
TRBJ2-7	NA	NA	TRBV9	TGTGCCAGCAGCGTAGGGTCGGCAGCGCACTACGAGCAGTACTTC	CASSVGSAAHYEQYF
TRBJ2-3	NA	TRBD2	TRBV20-1	TGCAGTGCGGAAGCGGGAGATGGCACAGATACGCAGTATTTT	CSAEAGDGTDTQYF
TRBJ2-5	few	TRBD2	TRBV7-9	TGTGCCAGCAGCACCCGGACTAGCGGGGCTACCTGGCGGGAGACCCAGTACTTC	CASSTRTSGATWRETQYF
TRBJ2-2	many	TRBD2	TRBV12-5	TGTGCTAGTGGTTTGCCAGCAACTAGCGGGATGAACACCGGGGAGCTGTTTTTT	CASGLPATSGMNTGELFF
TRBJ1-2	many	TRBD1	TRBV12-3/TRBV12-4	TGTGCCAGCAGTGTCTGGGACAGACCAAACTTTGGCTACACCTTC	CASSVWDRPNFGYTF
TRBJ2-3	NA	NA	TRBV6-6	TGTGCCAGCAGCCCTTCTGAAGATACGCAGTATTTT	CASSPSEDTQYF
TRBJ2-7	NA	TRBD1	TRBV3-1	TGTGCCAGCAGTCAGAGGGCGGACAGGGACTACGAGCAGTACTTC	CASSQRADRDYEQYF
TRBJ2-3	few	TRBD2	TRBV4-1	TGCGCCAGCAGCCAAGAACTAGCGGGGGTGAGAGATACGCAGTATTTT	CASSQELAGVRDTQYF
TRBJ2-1	many	NA	TRBV12-3/TRBV12-4	TGTGCCAGCAGTTGGAGGGCCAATGAGCAGTTCTTC	CASSWRANEQFF
TRBJ2-1	few	TRBD1	TRBV19	TGTGCCAGTAGTACGGACAGGAGCTCCTACAATGAGCAGTTCTTC	CASSTDRSSYNEQFF
TRBJ2-1	NA	NA	TRBV2	TGTGCCAGCAGTGAAAGAACGGGGTCCTACAATGAGCAGTTCTTC	CASSERTGSYNEQFF
TRBJ1-1	many	NA	TRBV7-9	TGTGCCAGCAGCTTTCTAGGGTCGAACACTGAAGCTTTCTTT	CASSFLGSNTEAFF
TRBJ2-7	NA	NA	TRBV29-1	TGCAGCGTTGTTCACTCCGAGCAGTACTTC	CSVVHSEQYF
TRBJ2-1	few	NA	TRBV9	TGTGCCAGCAGCGTAACGGCGGCCTGGGATGAGCAGTTCTTC	CASSVTAAWDEQFF